The 25 T cell receptor beta chains below all came from one sample that was sequenced in a study of cytomegalovirus exposure and HLA in healthy donors. PCR amplification relied on 60 Vbeta primers (plus 13 Jbeta primers). Sequencing was performed with immunoSEQ multiplex PCR; in TCRdb, only in-frame clones are kept and a portion is missing. In the table there are 160,000 or so clones, roughly 80% of which are singletons. The specimen sequenced was PBMCs. These receptor sequences come from a woman in her 30s in good health and CMV-seropositive.

The J gene is TRBJ2-7, the V gene TRBV12-5; the D gene is possibly TRBD2 (6 bases). There are 14 residues in the CDR3. The germline V gene encodes CDR1 LGHNT and CDR2 FRNRAP. Trimming left V 4 bases short and J 4 bases short, with 14 bases between. The CDR3 coding sequence is TGTGCTAGTGGTTCCAGCTTTCGGGGGTACGAGCAGTACTTC. This translates into CASGSSFRGYEQYF.

The count of this clone is one. One end of the junction does not line up with germline, which may come from a read error. The chain recombines TRBV7-9 with TRBJ1-1; 7 bases are shared with TRBD1. Per the germline V gene, CDR1 is SEHNR and CDR2 is FQNEAQ (reference sequence). The CDR3 totals 12 residues. CDR3: CSSSRTGVEAFF. The CDR3 DNA reads TGTTCCAGCAGCCGTACAGGGGTTGAAGCTTTCTTT.

The chain combines TRBV15 with TRBJ2-7; D is perhaps TRBD1 (6 bases). Germline-derived CDR1 and CDR2 are LNHNV and YYDKDF (reference sequence). The CDR3 is made up of 11 amino acids. Trimming shortened V by 4 bases and J by 6 bases, and 7 bases separated the two germline ends. The CDR3 nucleotides are TGTGCCACCAGCACCAGGGGCGAGCAGTACTTC. This encodes CATSTRGEQYF.

This clone was counted only a few times. This same CDR3 is encoded by further DNA sequences in the sample. The chain uses TRBV5-6 and TRBJ2-3; 7 bases fit TRBD1. V was pared by 4 bases and J by 3 bases, with 2 bases of the junction left unmatched. Looked up from germline, CDR1 is SGHDT and CDR2 is YYEEEE. The CDR3 has 13 residues. The CDR3 nucleotides are TGTGCCAGCAGCGACAGGGTGACAGATACGCAGTATTTT. Residues: CASSDRVTDTQYF.

The chain links TRBV10-3 to TRBJ2-2, with 8 bases fitting TRBD1. The CDR3 contains 13 residues. Trimming took 7 bases from V and 3 from J; bases not matched to a gene: 1. The germline CDR1 and CDR2 sequences are ENHRY and SYGVKD. The CDR3 nucleotides are TGTGCCATCAAGACAGGGGACACCGGGGAGCTGTTTTTT. Protein product: CAIKTGDTGELFF.

The gene calls are TRBV9 and TRBJ1-1; 7 bases fit TRBD1. CDR1 is SGDLS, CDR2 YYNGEE, per germline. Trimming removed 3 bases from V and 6 bases from J; junction bases left unmatched: 14. The CDR3 is 16 residues long. CDR3 bases: TGTGCCAGCAGCGAAGGACAGGCCGGGTATAAAGCTGAAGCTTTCTTT. Translated: CASSEGQAGYKAEAFF.

CDR3 amino acids: CASSQQGTESPLHF. The CDR3 region has the DNA TGTGCCAGCAGCCAACAGGGAACAGAATCACCCCTCCACTTT. The rearrangement links TRBV4-2 to TRBJ1-6; D is possibly TRBD1 (5 bases). Trimming removed 2 bases from V and 10 bases from J, with 12 bases in between. This CDR3 contains 14 residues. Germline V gene data show CDR1 as LGHNA and CDR2 as YNFKEQ.

J is TRBJ1-6 and V is TRBV6-1; D is unresolved. The CDR3 is 15 residues long. Trimming pared 6 bases from V and 0 bases from J, leaving 9 bases between. Germline assignment: CDR1 MNHNS and CDR2 SASEGT. The CDR3 coding sequence is TGTGCCAGCAGCCCGGGGTTCTCCTATAATTCACCCCTCCACTTT. Translated: CASSPGFSYNSPLHF.

The chain is built from TRBV6-5 and TRBJ2-3; TRBD1 matches at 7 bases. Unmatched junction bases numbered 4, after V lost 6 bases and J lost 4 bases. Germline V gene data show CDR1 as MNHEY and CDR2 as SVGAGI. The CDR3 has 13 residues. CDR3 DNA: TGTGCCAGCAGCCACAGGGGAGCAGATACGCAGTATTTT. It is translated as CASSHRGADTQYF.

This clone was observed once. The genes are TRBV5-4 and TRBJ2-7; 7 bases line up with TRBD1. Germline lookup yields CDR1 SGHNT and CDR2 YYREEE (reference sequence). CDR3 length: 15 amino acids. V dropped 4 bases and J dropped 3; count of bases not matched to a gene: 10. The CDR3 bases are TGTGCCAGCAGCCGAGATCAGGGACAGAACTACGAGCAGTACTTC. It is translated as CASSRDQGQNYEQYF.

The chain has TRBV7-3 and TRBJ1-1; tentative D call: TRBD1 (5 bases). This CDR3 contains 12 residues. V gave up 8 bases and J gave up 3 bases, with 10 bases separating them. The germline V gene has CDR1 SGHTA and CDR2 FQGTGA. The CDR3 loop reads CASRGEDTEAFF. Written as DNA, the CDR3 is TGTGCCAGCCGAGGGGAGGACACTGAAGCTTTCTTT.

This clone was picked up one time. CDR3 loop: CASSPGLAVSPLHF. CDR3 DNA sequence: TGTGCCAGTAGTCCAGGGCTCGCGGTCTCACCCCTCCACTTT. The rearrangement joins TRBV19 to TRBJ1-6, with D maybe TRBD1 (5 bases). Trimming cost V 5 bases and J 10 bases, with 15 bases left between them. The length of the CDR3 is 14 residues. Germline V gene data show CDR1 as LNHDA and CDR2 as SQIVND (reference sequence).

CDR3 loop: CASSLGTGMNTEAFF. The DNA of the CDR3 is TGTGCCAGCAGCTTAGGGACAGGGATGAACACTGAAGCTTTCTTT. The chain employs TRBV7-2 and TRBJ1-1; 8 bases map to TRBD1. The germline CDR1 and CDR2 sequences are SGHTA and FQGNSA. Trimming removed 1 base from V and 0 bases from J; junction bases left unmatched: 1. The CDR3 loop spans 15 amino acids. The variable domain in full, completed from reference TRBV7-2 and TRBJ1-1, reads GAGVSQSPSNKVTEKGKDVELRCDPISGHTALYWYRQSLGQGLEFLIYFQGNSAPDKSGLPSDRFSAERTGGSVSTLTIQRTQQEDSAVYLCASSLGTGMNTEAFFGQGTRLTVV.

The CDR3 reads CASSHRPAYEQYF. In nucleotides, the CDR3 is TGTGCCAGCAGCCACAGGCCGGCCTACGAGCAGTACTTC. This rearrangement joins TRBV7-8 to TRBJ2-7, with D perhaps matching TRBD1 (5 bases). The CDR3 extends over 13 amino acids. In germline, CDR1 is SGHVS, CDR2 FQNEAQ. Trimming took 5 bases from V and 2 from J, leaving 10 bases between them.

This clone was seen more than once but under ten times. V and J are TRBV5-3 and TRBJ2-1; maybe TRBD2 (6 bases). TRBV5-3 is an ORF; its function is uncertain. The CDR3 has 14 amino acids. Between the trimmed V and J ends, which lost 5 bases and 7 bases, there was a span of 16 bases. Here the CDR3 reads CARRGGPNGNEQFF. The CDR3 DNA sequence: TGTGCCAGAAGGGGGGGACCTAACGGGAATGAGCAGTTCTTC.

This chain links TRBV19 with TRBJ1-2, with no clear D. The CDR3 loop spans 15 amino acids. Trimming pared 4 bases from V and 1 base from J, leaving 13 bases between. Germline assignment: CDR1 LNHDA and CDR2 SQIVND (reference sequence). As DNA, the CDR3 is TGTGCCAGTAGTAACAGTAGAACGCTTAACTATGGCTACACCTTC. It encodes CASSNSRTLNYGYTF.

V usage is TRBV13 and J usage is TRBJ2-5, with 12 bases lining up with TRBD1. The germline gives CDR1 PRHDT, CDR2 FYEKMQ (reference sequence). V gave up 5 bases and J gave up 9 bases; unmatched junction bases: 13. This CDR3 is built from 16 residues. The CDR3: CASSPRDRGRLVPQYF. In DNA form, the CDR3 reads TGTGCCAGCAGCCCACGGGACAGGGGGCGCTTGGTACCCCAGTACTTC.

This sequence joins TRBV7-8 and TRBJ1-1, with D possibly TRBD1 on 6 matching bases. V was cut by 1 base and J by 1 base, with 13 bases left in between. CDR1 is SGHVS, CDR2 FQNEAQ, per germline. The CDR3 extends over 16 amino acids. CDR3 coding DNA: TGTGCCAGCAGCTTAGTCAGGGGAGTAGGGAACACTGAAGCTTTCTTT. Its translation is CASSLVRGVGNTEAFF.

In the case of this clone: An end of the junction does not agree with germline; a read error may underlie this. This chain connects TRBV7-2 to TRBJ1-2; 10 nucleotides align to TRBD1. CDR3 length: 11 residues. Germline V lookup: CDR1 SGHTA, CDR2 FQGNSA. CDR3 nucleotides: TGTGCCAGCAGCGGACAGGGGGAATTCCCCTTC. Protein sequence: CASSGQGEFPF.

The rearrangement joins TRBV6-6 to TRBJ1-5; tentatively, D is TRBD1 (5 bases). The V and J ends lost 8 bases and 5 bases respectively, with 16 bases between them. Germline CDR1 reads MNHNY; CDR2 reads SVGAGI (reference sequence). CDR3 size: 14 residues. CDR3 protein: CASWGRAGDQPQHF. The CDR3 coding sequence is TGTGCCAGCTGGGGGAGGGCCGGGGATCAGCCCCAGCATTTT.

This clone was counted between two and nine times. The chain joins TRBV6-1 to TRBJ1-1; 8 nucleotides align to TRBD1. The germline gives CDR1 MNHNS, CDR2 SASEGT. The CDR3 is made up of 13 amino acids. V was pared by 4 bases and J by 10 bases, with 8 bases of the junction left unmatched. CDR3 amino acids: CASSVGQVQGAFF. The CDR3 coding sequence is TGTGCCAGCAGTGTGGGACAGGTCCAGGGAGCTTTCTTT.

The chain carries TRBV5-4 and TRBJ1-1, with TRBD1 matching 11 bases. Germline loops: CDR1 SGHNT, CDR2 YYREEE (reference sequence). J lost 5 bases, V lost 4 bases, and 10 bases had no gene match. There are 16 residues in the CDR3. CDR3 amino acids: CASSTGRDRGRTEAFF. The CDR3 coding sequence is TGTGCCAGCAGCACTGGACGGGACAGGGGGAGAACTGAAGCTTTCTTT.

Comment on this clone: The junction does not match germline at one end; this may be a read error. The same CDR3 is also encoded by other DNA sequences in this sample. This chain connects TRBV6-6 to TRBJ1-1; TRBD1 matches 8 bases. The CDR3 runs 15 residues. CDR1 and CDR2 (germline): MNHNY, SVGAGI (reference sequence). CDR3 loop: CASSHGQGRGTEAFF. The CDR3 DNA reads TGTGCCAGCAGTCACGGACAGGGCAGGGGCACTGAGGCTTTCTTT.

The chain has TRBV19 and TRBJ2-7, with 9 bases aligning to TRBD1. Germline values: CDR1 LNHDA, CDR2 SQIVND (reference sequence). The CDR3 is made up of 18 amino acids. With 0 bases clipped from V and 4 bases from J, the junction kept 13 bases outside the gene matches. CDR3 region: CASSIDLQGAGRSYEQYF. CDR3 bases: TGTGCCAGTAGTATAGACCTACAGGGGGCGGGAAGGAGTTACGAGCAGTACTTC.

The sample holds a few counts of this clone. This rearrangement joins TRBV11-2 to TRBJ2-7; 11 positions match TRBD2. From germline, CDR1 is SGHAT and CDR2 FQNNGV. Trimming removed 4 bases from V and 7 bases from J; junction bases left unmatched: 6. The CDR3 extends over 14 amino acids. The CDR3 region is CASSSSTSGAEQYF. CDR3 DNA sequence: TGTGCCAGCAGCTCCTCGACTAGCGGGGCAGAGCAGTACTTC.